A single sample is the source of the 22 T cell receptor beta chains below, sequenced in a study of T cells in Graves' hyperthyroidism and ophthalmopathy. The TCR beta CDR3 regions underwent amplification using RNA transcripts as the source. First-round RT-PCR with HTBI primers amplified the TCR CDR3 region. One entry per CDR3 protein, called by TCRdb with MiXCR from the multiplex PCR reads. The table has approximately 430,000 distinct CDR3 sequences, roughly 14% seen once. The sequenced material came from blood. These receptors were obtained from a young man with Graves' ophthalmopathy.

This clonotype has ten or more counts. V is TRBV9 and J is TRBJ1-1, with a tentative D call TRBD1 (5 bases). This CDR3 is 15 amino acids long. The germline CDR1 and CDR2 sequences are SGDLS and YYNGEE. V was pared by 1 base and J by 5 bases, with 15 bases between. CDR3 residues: CASSVITEWGTEAFF. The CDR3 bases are TGTGCCAGCAGCGTAATCACGGAATGGGGGACTGAAGCTTTCTTT.

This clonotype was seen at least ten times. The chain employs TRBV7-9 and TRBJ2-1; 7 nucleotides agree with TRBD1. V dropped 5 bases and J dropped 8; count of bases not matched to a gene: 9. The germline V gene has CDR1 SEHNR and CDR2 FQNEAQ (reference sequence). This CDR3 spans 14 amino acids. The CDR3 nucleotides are TGTGCCAGCAGCCGAGGACAGGAGGTAGATGAGCAGTTCTTC. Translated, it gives CASSRGQEVDEQFF.

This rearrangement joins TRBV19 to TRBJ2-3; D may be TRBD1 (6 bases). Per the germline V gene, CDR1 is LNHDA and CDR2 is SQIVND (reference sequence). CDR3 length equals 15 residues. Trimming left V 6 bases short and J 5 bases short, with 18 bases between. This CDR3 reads CASRDPGHREDTQYF. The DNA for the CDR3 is TGTGCCAGTAGGGACCCGGGACATCGGGAAGATACGCAGTATTTT.

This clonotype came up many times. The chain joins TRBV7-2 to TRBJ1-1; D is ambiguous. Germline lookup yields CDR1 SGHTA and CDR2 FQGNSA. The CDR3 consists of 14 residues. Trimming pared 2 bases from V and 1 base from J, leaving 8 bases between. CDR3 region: CASSLRRENTEAFF. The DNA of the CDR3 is TGTGCCAGCAGCTTAAGACGGGAGAACACTGAAGCTTTCTTT.

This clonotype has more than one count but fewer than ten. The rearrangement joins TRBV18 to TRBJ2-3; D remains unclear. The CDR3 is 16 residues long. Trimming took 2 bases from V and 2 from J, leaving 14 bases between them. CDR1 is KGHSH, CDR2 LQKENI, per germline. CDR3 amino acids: CASSPASLAATDTQYF. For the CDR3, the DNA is TGTGCCAGCTCACCAGCTAGTTTGGCGGCCACAGATACGCAGTATTTT. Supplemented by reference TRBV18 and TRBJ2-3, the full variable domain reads NAGVMQNPRHLVRRRGQEARLRCSPMKGHSHVYWYRQLPEEGLKFMVYLQKENIIDESGMPKERFSAEFPKEGPSILRIQQVVRGDSAAYFCASSPASLAATDTQYFGPGTRLTVL.

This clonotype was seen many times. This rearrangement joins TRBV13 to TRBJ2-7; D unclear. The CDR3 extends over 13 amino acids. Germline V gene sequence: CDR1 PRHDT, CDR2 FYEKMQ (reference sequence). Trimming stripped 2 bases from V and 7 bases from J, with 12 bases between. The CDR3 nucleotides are TGTGCCAGCAGCTTACGGCAGAGCATGGAGCAGTACTTC. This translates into CASSLRQSMEQYF.

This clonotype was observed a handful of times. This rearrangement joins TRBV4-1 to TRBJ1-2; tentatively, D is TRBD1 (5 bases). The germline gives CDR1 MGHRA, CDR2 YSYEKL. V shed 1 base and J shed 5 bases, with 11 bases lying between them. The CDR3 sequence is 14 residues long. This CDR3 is CASSQVGAFYGYTF. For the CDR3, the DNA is TGCGCCAGCAGCCAAGTTGGGGCTTTTTATGGCTACACCTTC.

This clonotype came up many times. CDR3 protein: CASIANYEQYF. CDR3 coding DNA: TGTGCCAGCATCGCAAACTACGAGCAGTACTTC. This chain uses TRBV28 with TRBJ2-7; D ambiguous. Per the germline V gene, CDR1 is MDHEN and CDR2 is SYDVKM. Trimming stripped 7 bases from V and 3 bases from J, with 7 bases between. The CDR3 consists of 11 residues.

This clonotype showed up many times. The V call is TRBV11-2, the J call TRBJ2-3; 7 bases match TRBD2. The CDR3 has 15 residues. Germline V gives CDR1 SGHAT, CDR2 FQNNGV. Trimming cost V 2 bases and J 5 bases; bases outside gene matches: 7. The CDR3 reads CASSLNFGGLDTQYF. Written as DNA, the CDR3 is TGTGCCAGCAGCTTAAATTTCGGGGGGTTAGATACGCAGTATTTT.

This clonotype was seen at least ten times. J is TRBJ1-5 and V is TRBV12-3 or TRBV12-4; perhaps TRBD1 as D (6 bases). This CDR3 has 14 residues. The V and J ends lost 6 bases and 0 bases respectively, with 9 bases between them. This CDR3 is CASRQGYSNQPQHF. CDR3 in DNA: TGTGCCAGCAGACAGGGTTATAGCAATCAGCCCCAGCATTTT.

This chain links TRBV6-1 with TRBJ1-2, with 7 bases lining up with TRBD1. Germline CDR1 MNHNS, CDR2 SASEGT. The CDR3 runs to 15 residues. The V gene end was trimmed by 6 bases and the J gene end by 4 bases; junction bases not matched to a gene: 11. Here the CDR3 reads CASRRGTEAAYGYTF. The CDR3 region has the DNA TGTGCCAGCAGAAGGGGGACAGAGGCAGCCTATGGCTACACCTTC.

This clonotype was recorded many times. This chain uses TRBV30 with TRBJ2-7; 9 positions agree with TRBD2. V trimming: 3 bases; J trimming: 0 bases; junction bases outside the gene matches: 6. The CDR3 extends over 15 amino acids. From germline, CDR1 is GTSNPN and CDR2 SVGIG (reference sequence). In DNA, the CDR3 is TGTGCCTGGAGGAAAGATAGCGGGGGCTCCTACGAGCAGTACTTC. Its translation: CAWRKDSGGSYEQYF.

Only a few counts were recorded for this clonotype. The CDR3 coding sequence is TGTGCCACCAGTGATCATCAGGGGACTGGCTACACCTTC. This translates into CATSDHQGTGYTF. V and J are TRBV24-1 and TRBJ1-2, with D possibly being TRBD1 (6 bases). Germline CDR1 KGHDR, CDR2 SFDVKD. This CDR3 comprises 13 residues. V was cut by 3 bases and J by 7 bases, with 11 bases left in between.

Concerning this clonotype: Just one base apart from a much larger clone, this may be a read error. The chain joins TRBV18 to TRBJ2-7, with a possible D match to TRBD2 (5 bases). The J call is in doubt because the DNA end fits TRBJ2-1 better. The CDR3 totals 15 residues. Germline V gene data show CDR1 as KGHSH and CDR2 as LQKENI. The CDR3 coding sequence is TGTGCCAGCTCTGCGATTGGGAGTTGGCCCTACGAGCAGTTCTTC. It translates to CASSAIGSWPYEQFF.

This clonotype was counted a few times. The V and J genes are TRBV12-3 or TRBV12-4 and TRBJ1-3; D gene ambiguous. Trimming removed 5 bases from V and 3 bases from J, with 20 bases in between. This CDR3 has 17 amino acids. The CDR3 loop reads CASSPQRLLEFGNTIYF. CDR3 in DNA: TGTGCCAGCAGTCCTCAGCGTCTTCTGGAGTTTGGAAACACCATATATTTT.

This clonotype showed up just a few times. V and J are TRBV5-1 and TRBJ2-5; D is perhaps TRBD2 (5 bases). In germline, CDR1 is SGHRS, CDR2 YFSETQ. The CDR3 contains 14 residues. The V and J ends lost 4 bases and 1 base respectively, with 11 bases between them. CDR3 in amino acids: CASSAVRAQETQYF. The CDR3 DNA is TGCGCCAGCAGCGCGGTGAGGGCCCAAGAGACCCAGTACTTC.

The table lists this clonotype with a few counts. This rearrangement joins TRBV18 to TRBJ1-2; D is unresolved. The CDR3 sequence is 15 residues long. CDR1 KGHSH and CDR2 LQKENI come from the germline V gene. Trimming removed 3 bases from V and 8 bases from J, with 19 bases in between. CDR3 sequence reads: CASSPGSGKTRGYTF. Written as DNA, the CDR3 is TGTGCCAGCTCACCGGGCAGCGGGAAAACGAGGGGCTACACCTTC.

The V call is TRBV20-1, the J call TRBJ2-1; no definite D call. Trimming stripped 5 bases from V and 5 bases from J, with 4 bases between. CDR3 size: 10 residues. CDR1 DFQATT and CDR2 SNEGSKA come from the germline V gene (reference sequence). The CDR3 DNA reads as TGCAGTGCTCACGACAATGAGCAGTTCTTC. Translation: CSAHDNEQFF.

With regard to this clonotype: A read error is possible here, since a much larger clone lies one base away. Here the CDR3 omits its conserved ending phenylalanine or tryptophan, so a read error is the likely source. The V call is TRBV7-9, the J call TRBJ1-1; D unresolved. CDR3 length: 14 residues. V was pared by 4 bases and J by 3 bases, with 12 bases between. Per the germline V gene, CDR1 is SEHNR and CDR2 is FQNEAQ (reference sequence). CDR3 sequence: CASSSPGWDTEAFL. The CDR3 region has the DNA TGTGCCAGCAGCTCGCCCGGGTGGGACACTGAAGCTTTCCTT.

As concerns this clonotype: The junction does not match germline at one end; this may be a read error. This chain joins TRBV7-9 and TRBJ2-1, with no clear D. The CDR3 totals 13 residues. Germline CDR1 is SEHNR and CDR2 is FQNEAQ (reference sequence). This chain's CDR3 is CASSLAAYSEQFF. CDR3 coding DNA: TGTGCTAGCAGCTTGGCGGCTTACAGTGAGCAGTTCTTC.

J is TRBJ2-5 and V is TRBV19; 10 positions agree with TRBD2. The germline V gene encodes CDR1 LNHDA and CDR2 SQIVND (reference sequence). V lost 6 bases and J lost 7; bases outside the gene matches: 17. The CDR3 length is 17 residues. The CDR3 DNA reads TGTGCCAGTAGCCCTGAAGCGGGGGGGCTGTATAAGGCGACCCAGTACTTC. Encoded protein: CASSPEAGGLYKATQYF.

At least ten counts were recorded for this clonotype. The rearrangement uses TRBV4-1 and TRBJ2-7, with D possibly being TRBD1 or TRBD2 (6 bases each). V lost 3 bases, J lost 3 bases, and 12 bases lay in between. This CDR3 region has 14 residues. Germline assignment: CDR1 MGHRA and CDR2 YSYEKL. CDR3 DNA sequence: TGCGCCAGCAGCCAGGCGGGACATATCTACGAGCAGTACTTC. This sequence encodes CASSQAGHIYEQYF.